Presented here are 17 T cell receptor beta chains from one specimen sequenced in a study of CXCR3-negative and CXCR3-positive naive CD8 T cells. Findings and caveats of the study: CXCR3-positive naive cells had TRB CDR3s that were more hydrophobic than CXCR3-negative naive cells had.

cDNA libraries for TRB were generated by 5' RACE incorporating UMI labels. TCRdb processed the 5' RACE reads again and assigns one entry to each CDR3 protein, with no DNA. The sample table sets out under 70,000 distinct CDR3 sequences. These receptors lack a known antigen. The sequenced sample consisted of naive CXCR3+ CD8+ T cells from blood. The subset was: CD45RO-CCR7+CD27+CD95- naive CD8+ T cells expressing CXCR3 (TNR3+). The source is a human donor in good health. Some clones in this sample may be carry-over from other donors' samples.

This chain uses TRBV12-3 or TRBV12-4 with TRBJ2-3; absent DNA, TCRdb's TRBD1 call cannot be checked. The CDR3 length is 14 residues. The CDR3: CASSLGDRTNTQYF.

This chain links TRBV28 with TRBJ2-1; the TCRdb D gene call, TRBD2, has no DNA to confirm it. The CDR3 is 13 residues long. Germline V CDR1 and CDR2: MDHEN, SYDVKM. This CDR3 is CASSWRGNNEQFF.

The chain has TRBV7-9 and TRBJ2-5. This CDR3 region has 14 residues. The germline V gene has CDR1 SEHNR and CDR2 FQNEAQ (reference sequence). CDR3 in amino acids: CASSLAATQETQYF.

This rearrangement joins TRBV29-1 to TRBJ2-7; TCRdb indicates TRBD1, and absent DNA this call remains unverified. The length of the CDR3 is 13 residues. Looked up from germline, CDR1 is SQVTM and CDR2 is ANQGSEA. The CDR3: CSVGVPLSYEQYF.

The genes are TRBV10-3 and TRBJ2-7. This CDR3 is built from 14 residues. Per germline, CDR1 ENHRY and CDR2 SYGVKD. The CDR3 sequence is CAISESGEYYEQYF.

The V call is TRBV29-1, the J call TRBJ2-5; the TCRdb D gene call, TRBD1, has no DNA to confirm it. CDR3 length equals 15 residues. Germline V lookup: CDR1 SQVTM, CDR2 ANQGSEA. CDR3 residues: CSVDPGQGYQETRYF.

CDR3 sequence: CASSPLGNTEAFF. The V call is TRBV14, the J call TRBJ1-1. Germline loops: CDR1 SGHDN, CDR2 FVKESK. This CDR3 is 13 amino acids long.

The chain recombines TRBV29-1 with TRBJ2-5. CDR1 is SQVTM and CDR2 is ANQGSEA in the germline V gene. The CDR3 length is 12 residues. CDR3 in amino acids: CSVVWDQETQYF.

The V call is TRBV29-1, the J call TRBJ2-7. The CDR3 has 15 residues. The germline CDR1 and CDR2 sequences are SQVTM and ANQGSEA. This chain's CDR3 is CSVEKENGYSYEQYF.

The CDR3 here is CASSLGSGEAQFF. The chain links TRBV12-3 or TRBV12-4 to TRBJ2-1; the TCRdb call, TRBD2, lacks DNA for checking. This CDR3 region has 13 residues.

The chain is built from TRBV20-1 and TRBJ2-5; TCRdb designates TRBD2, a call that cannot be tested without DNA. Per germline, CDR1 DFQATT and CDR2 SNEGSKA (reference sequence). The CDR3 is 18 residues long. The CDR3 protein is CSASAGLAGGPVLETQYF.

The rearrangement uses TRBV18 and TRBJ2-3. Germline CDR1 is KGHSH and CDR2 is LQKENI. The CDR3 covers 15 residues. The CDR3 is CASSPPVRNTDTQYF.

The chain joins TRBV5-6 to TRBJ2-7; TCRdb gives TRBD1 as the D gene, but with no DNA this cannot be confirmed. The CDR3 covers 15 residues. The V gene's germline CDR1 is SGHDT and CDR2 YYEEEE. This chain's CDR3 is CASSLGGQGYLEQYF.

The chain recombines TRBV19 with TRBJ1-2. The CDR3 covers 13 residues. Germline CDR1 and CDR2: LNHDA and SQIVND (reference sequence). The CDR3 is CASSMAVGYGYTF.

The CDR3 is CSGAWAGGPNEQFF. V and J are TRBV29-1 and TRBJ2-1; TCRdb's D call, TRBD2, is unchecked because there is no DNA. Germline assignment: CDR1 SQVTM and CDR2 ANQGSEA. The CDR3 totals 14 residues.

This CDR3 is CASSTSQGTEAFF. This chain uses TRBV6-4 with TRBJ1-1; TCRdb's D call, TRBD1, is unchecked because there is no DNA. The CDR3 has 13 amino acids. Per germline, CDR1 MRHNA and CDR2 SNTAGT.

The chain carries TRBV7-9 and TRBJ2-3; TCRdb proposes TRBD1, but this gene call is untestable without DNA. The CDR3 has 13 amino acids. The germline CDR1 and CDR2 sequences are SEHNR and FQNEAQ (reference sequence). The CDR3 here is CASSTTAPDTQYF.